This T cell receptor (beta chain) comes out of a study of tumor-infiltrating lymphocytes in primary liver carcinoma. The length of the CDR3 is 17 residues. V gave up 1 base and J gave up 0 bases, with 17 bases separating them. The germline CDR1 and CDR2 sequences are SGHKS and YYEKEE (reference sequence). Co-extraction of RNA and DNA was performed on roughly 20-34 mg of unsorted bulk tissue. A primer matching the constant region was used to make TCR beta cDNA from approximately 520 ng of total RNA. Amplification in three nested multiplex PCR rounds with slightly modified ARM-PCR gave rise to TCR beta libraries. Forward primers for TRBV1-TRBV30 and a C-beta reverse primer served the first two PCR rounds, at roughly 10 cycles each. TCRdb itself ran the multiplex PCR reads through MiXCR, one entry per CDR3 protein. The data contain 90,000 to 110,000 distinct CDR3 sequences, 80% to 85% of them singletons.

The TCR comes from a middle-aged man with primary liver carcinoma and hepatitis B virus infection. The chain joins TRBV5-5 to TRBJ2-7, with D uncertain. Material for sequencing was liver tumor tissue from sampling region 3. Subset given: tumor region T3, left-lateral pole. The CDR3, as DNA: TGTGCCAGCAGCTTGAGATTAGTGGAGTTGGGCTCCTACGAGCAGTACTTC. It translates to CASSLRLVELGSYEQYF.